These 25 T cell receptor beta chains came from one sample sequenced in a study of blood T cell repertoires in COVID-19. Data came from immunoSEQ multiplex PCR; TCRdb stores just in-frame clones and leaves some out. The repertoire has approximately 60,000 clones, 79% of them found once; the top ten carry about 3.5%. The material sequenced was peripheral blood. The origin of the receptors is a man in his sixties with acute or convalescent COVID-19.

In nucleotides, the CDR3 is TGTGCCAGCAGCACCCGAGGACAGGGAACGAATGGCTACACCTTC. This codes for CASSTRGQGTNGYTF. The genes are TRBV7-9 and TRBJ1-2; 8 positions agree with TRBD1. This CDR3 has 15 amino acids. V was clipped by 5 bases and J by 6 bases; unmatched bases: 11. Per the germline V gene, CDR1 is SEHNR and CDR2 is FQNEAQ (reference sequence). The variable domain in full, completed from reference TRBV7-9 and TRBJ1-2, reads DTGVSQNPRHKITKRGQNVTFRCDPISEHNRLYWYRQTLGQGPEFLTYFQNEAQLEKSRLLSDRFSAERPKGSFSTLEIQRTEQGDSAMYLCASSTRGQGTNGYTFGSGTRLTVV.

The genes are TRBV12-5 and TRBJ1-4; no clear D. The length of the CDR3 is 17 residues. The V and J ends lost 2 bases and 0 bases respectively, with 13 bases between them. The V gene's germline CDR1 is LGHNT and CDR2 FRNRAP. CDR3 bases: TGTGCTAGTGGTTTGAGCATTTCGTCGGCAACTAATGAAAAACTGTTTTTT. It is translated as CASGLSISSATNEKLFF.

There are a few counts of this clone. The chain carries TRBV2 and TRBJ1-6, with TRBD1 matching 9 bases. V was clipped by 6 bases and J by 8 bases; unmatched bases: 8. Germline-derived CDR1 and CDR2 are SNHLY and FYNNEI. This CDR3 region has 15 residues. This CDR3 is CASSGTGRGYSPLHF. The CDR3 nucleotides read TGTGCCAGCAGCGGGACAGGGCGAGGTTATTCACCCCTCCACTTT.

The V gene is TRBV24-1, the J gene TRBJ2-1, with 9 bases that match TRBD1. The CDR3 length is 16 residues. Trimming at V came to 1 base and at J to 4 bases, leaving 4 bases not matched to a gene. Germline assignment: CDR1 KGHDR and CDR2 SFDVKD. CDR3 DNA: TGTGCCACCAGTGATTTAAGTGGACAGGGGTACAATGAGCAGTTCTTC. The encoded protein is CATSDLSGQGYNEQFF.

This sequence joins TRBV7-8 and TRBJ2-1; TRBD2 aligns across 7 bases. The CDR3 has 14 amino acids. The J segment lost 7 bases and the V segment lost 5 bases, leaving 8 bases of the junction unmatched. Germline loops: CDR1 SGHVS, CDR2 FQNEAQ. CDR3 DNA: TGTGCCAGCAGCCCCGGACTAGGTCCTAATGAGCAGTTCTTC. As protein: CASSPGLGPNEQFF.

This clone has only one observation. V gene TRBV5-1 combines with J gene TRBJ1-2; TRBD1 is a possible D gene (6 bases). V was clipped by 5 bases and J by 4 bases, with 6 bases between them. This CDR3 comprises 11 residues. Looked up from germline, CDR1 is SGHRS and CDR2 is YFSETQ. DNA of the CDR3: TGCGCCAGCAGGGGGGCCTATGGCTACACCTTC. Its translation: CASRGAYGYTF.

This chain connects TRBV12-3 or TRBV12-4 to TRBJ1-2; D call uncertain. Trimming cost V 7 bases and J 1 base, with 10 bases left between them. The CDR3 is 13 residues long. In DNA, the CDR3 is TGTGCCAGCACCTCTTCCCGTAACTATGGCTACACCTTC. It specifies CASTSSRNYGYTF.

The J gene is TRBJ1-2, the V gene TRBV12-5; 9 nucleotides match TRBD1. Trimming removed 1 base from V and 2 bases from J; junction bases left unmatched: 2. The germline CDR1 and CDR2 sequences are LGHNT and FRNRAP. This CDR3 region has 15 residues. DNA for the CDR3: TGTGCTAGTGGTTTGGGACAGGGGGGGAACTATGGCTACACCTTC. Translating it yields CASGLGQGGNYGYTF.

This chain connects TRBV7-2 to TRBJ1-2, with a weak D call TRBD1 (5 bases). Between the trimmed V and J ends, which lost 2 bases and 5 bases, there was a span of 12 bases. This CDR3 is 14 amino acids long. Germline CDR1 SGHTA, CDR2 FQGNSA. CDR3 bases: TGTGCCAGCAGCTTACTCTGGCAGGGTTATGGCTACACCTTC. Translation: CASSLLWQGYGYTF.

The V call is TRBV5-6, the J call TRBJ2-3, with TRBD2 matching over 10 bases. The CDR3 length is 16 residues. Germline V gene sequence: CDR1 SGHDT, CDR2 YYEEEE. V was pared by 1 base and J by 0 bases, with 2 bases of the junction left unmatched. CDR3 sequence (DNA): TGTGCCAGCAGCTTGTTAGCGGGGGGAAGCACAGATACGCAGTATTTT. It codes for CASSLLAGGSTDTQYF.

This sequence joins TRBV2 and TRBJ1-1, with D possibly TRBD1 on 5 matching bases. The CDR3 is 16 residues long. Trimming shortened V by 2 bases and J by 0 bases, and 13 bases separated the two germline ends. Per the germline V gene, CDR1 is SNHLY and CDR2 is FYNNEI. This CDR3 reads CASSERGRGLNTEAFF. In nucleotides, the CDR3 is TGTGCCAGCAGTGAACGGGGGAGGGGACTGAACACTGAAGCTTTCTTT.

The rearrangement links TRBV6-6 to TRBJ1-2; maybe TRBD1 (6 bases). The CDR3 is 14 amino acids. V was shortened by 5 bases and J by 7 bases, with 17 bases between the two germline ends. Germline values: CDR1 MNHNY, CDR2 SVGAGI (reference sequence). CDR3 sequence (DNA): TGTGCCAGCAGTGGGGTACAGGGAGGGGCTGGCTACACCTTC. It specifies CASSGVQGGAGYTF.

V gene TRBV27 combines with J gene TRBJ1-2; D gene uncertain. Trimming left V 6 bases short and J 4 bases short, with 18 bases between. The CDR3 has 15 residues. In germline, CDR1 is MNHEY, CDR2 SMNVEV (reference sequence). The CDR3 DNA sequence: TGTGCCAGCAGCCGTTCATTTGGGCTGGGCTATGGCTACACCTTC. Translation gives CASSRSFGLGYGYTF.

This clone has just a few counts. This rearrangement joins TRBV21-1 to TRBJ1-2. TRBV21-1 is assigned pseudogene status. This CDR3 contains 10 residues. The CDR3 nucleotides are TGTGCCAGCGAACTTCCGGGAAGCACCTTC. It yields the protein CASELPGSTF.

This chain joins TRBV6-5 and TRBJ2-3, with 7 positions matching TRBD1. Germline CDR1 is MNHEY and CDR2 is SVGAGI. This CDR3 region has 13 residues. J was trimmed by 6 bases and V by 9 bases; bases with no gene match: 9. The DNA of the CDR3 is TGTGCCAGTTCGGGACAGAGGACGGATACGCAGTATTTT. Protein: CASSGQRTDTQYF.

As concerns this clone: An end of the junction differs from the germline gene, which may be a read error. Different DNA sequences within this sample yield the same CDR3. The chain joins TRBV5-1 to TRBJ1-4; possible D gene TRBD1, 6 bases. Looked up from germline, CDR1 is SGHRS and CDR2 is YFSETQ. The CDR3 is made up of 14 amino acids. Here the CDR3 reads CASSLGQGREKLFF. The CDR3 DNA reads TGCGCCAGTAGCTTGGGTCAGGGGAGAGAAAAACTGTTTTTT.

V gene TRBV5-1 combines with J gene TRBJ1-2, with D possibly matching TRBD1 (5 bases). Germline V gives CDR1 SGHRS, CDR2 YFSETQ. The CDR3 loop spans 13 amino acids. Deletions cut 5 bases from V and 4 bases from J, with 12 bases between. The CDR3 DNA reads TGCGCCAGCAGTGTCGAGACAGTCTATGGCTACACCTTC. Its protein product is CASSVETVYGYTF.

The chain combines TRBV14 with TRBJ2-7; TRBD2 might be the D (5 bases). Germline V gene data show CDR1 as SGHDN and CDR2 as FVKESK. This CDR3 is built from 14 residues. Trimming took 2 bases from V and 0 from J, leaving 8 bases between them. In nucleotides, the CDR3 is TGTGCCAGCAGCCAACTAGCTAGCTCCTACGAGCAGTACTTC. It encodes CASSQLASSYEQYF. Complete variable domain (other parts from reference TRBV14 and TRBJ2-7): EAGVTQFPSHSVIEKGQTVTLRCDPISGHDNLYWYRRVMGKEIKFLLHFVKESKQDESGMPNNRFLAERTGGTYSTLKVQPAELEDSGVYFCASSQLASSYEQYFGPGTRLTVT.

On this clone: Germline and junction disagree at one end, which may indicate a read error. This chain uses TRBV6-1 with TRBJ1-4; perhaps TRBD1 as D (5 bases). This CDR3 is 16 amino acids long. Looked up from germline, CDR1 is MNHNS and CDR2 is SASEGT. DNA of the CDR3: TGTGCCAGCAGTGAACGGAGCAGGGCAACCAATGAAAAACTGTTTTTT. Translating gives CASSERSRATNEKLFF.

This clone was counted many times. The chain recombines TRBV10-3 with TRBJ2-7, with TRBD1 identical over 9 bases. CDR3 length: 15 residues. Germline V CDR1 and CDR2: ENHRY, SYGVKD. With V trimmed by 4 bases and J by 2 bases, 6 bases remained unmatched. The CDR3 nucleotides read TGTGCCATCAGTGCCCCGGGACAGGGTACCTACGAGCAGTACTTC. Protein: CAISAPGQGTYEQYF.

The chain joins TRBV19 to TRBJ1-2; 11 nucleotides match TRBD1. V dropped 9 bases and J dropped 4; count of bases not matched to a gene: 4. Looked up from germline, CDR1 is LNHDA and CDR2 is SQIVND (reference sequence). The CDR3 contains 13 residues. In DNA form, the CDR3 reads TGTGCCAGCGGGACAGGGGGAAGCTATGGCTACACCTTC. Translating it yields CASGTGGSYGYTF.

The V and J genes are TRBV21-1 and TRBJ1-4; the listed D gene, TRBD1, was not tested against the DNA. TRBV21-1 is described as a pseudogene. This CDR3 has 16 amino acids. The CDR3 DNA reads as TGTGCCAGCAGCCCCTACTCAAAGGCCAGGGTTGAAAAACTGTTTTTT. Translated: CASSPYSKARVEKLFF.

The gene calls are TRBV18 and TRBJ2-2; 8 bases map to TRBD2. The CDR3 length is 16 residues. Germline V lookup: CDR1 KGHSH, CDR2 LQKENI. V was pared by 3 bases and J by 3 bases, with 6 bases of the junction left unmatched. The CDR3 protein is CASSPRGAGDTGELFF. CDR3 DNA sequence: TGTGCCAGCTCACCTCGGGGAGCGGGGGACACCGGGGAGCTGTTTTTT.

V is TRBV29-1 and J is TRBJ2-5; the D is unclear. CDR1 and CDR2 (germline): SQVTM, ANQGSEA. This CDR3 contains 13 residues. V was clipped by 4 bases and J by 5 bases, with 14 bases between them. The chain's CDR3 is CSVVWVERETQYF. The CDR3, as DNA: TGCAGCGTTGTTTGGGTGGAGAGGGAGACCCAGTACTTC.

The chain employs TRBV27 and TRBJ1-1; TRBD1 is a possible D gene (5 bases). V was pared by 9 bases and J by 0 bases, with 17 bases between. The CDR3 loop spans 15 amino acids. CDR1 is MNHEY and CDR2 is SMNVEV in the germline V gene (reference sequence). The CDR3 loop reads CASRSEGIMNTEAFF. The CDR3 nucleotides are TGTGCCAGTCGTTCGGAGGGGATTATGAACACTGAAGCTTTCTTT.